This entry concerns a single TCR beta chain. No antigen is known for it. It has no much larger one-base neighbor in the sample; base qualities were not kept. The data were taken from a study of OX40 agonist ivuxolimab in advanced cancers. Notes on the research overall: Ivuxolimab was a fully human IgG2 agonistic monoclonal antibody targeting the costimulatory receptor OX40 (CD134). Intravenous ivuxolimab was administered to patients every 2 weeks at six dose levels: 0.01, 0.1, 0.3, 1.5, 3 and 10 mg/kg. Of the roughly 54 dose-escalation patients, hepatocellular carcinoma was present in approximately 20, melanoma in some 15, renal cell carcinoma in 9 and head and neck cancer in 9. The dose-escalation cohort was 82.7% male with a mean age of about 54 years, ranging from about 23 to 85. Prior anti-PD-1, anti-PD-L1 or anti-CTLA-4 therapy was permitted, and checkpoint inhibitors had been received by less than 45% of dose-escalation patients. Partial responses occurred in three dose-escalation patients, of whom one had hepatocellular carcinoma and two had cutaneous melanoma. Peripheral TCRbeta sequencing was intended to test whether TCR sequence diversity was altered and clonal T-cell expansion was caused by ivuxolimab. The paper describes the monotherapy dose-escalation part (N ≈ 49 patients) of the phase I trial of ivuxolimab. Paper-wide results and their limitations: The antigen specificity of the clonally expanded peripheral T cells was not determined. At doses of 0.1 to 3.0 mg/kg, clonal expansion of both CD4+ and CD8+ T cells in blood was seen between baseline and week 6. After ivuxolimab, more expanded clones were found on average in CD8+ T cells than in CD4+ T cells. In the 0.1-3.0 mg/kg groups, partial responders had among the lowest normalized peripheral clonal expansion, particularly in CD8+ T cells. Low levels of normalized T-cell clonal expansion were also seen in some nonresponding patients.

Trimming accounts for 1 base at V and 5 bases at J, while the number of junction bases matched to no gene is 6. The CDR3 runs 15 amino acids, cysteine and phenylalanine included. The read is trimmed to its CDR3 DNA, 45 bases read in frame from base 1. According to the germline V gene (reference sequence), CDR1 reads MNHNY and CDR2 reads SVGAGI. Genomic DNA was isolated from the sorted cells so that the TCRbeta CDR3 region could be sequenced. The immunoSEQ Assay was used to sequence the TCRbeta CDR3 regions. TCRdb provides this immuneACCESS table in a form limited to in-frame rearrangements. Some clones are lacking; in checked studies, under half of them reflect an unresolved V gene, and why the rest are absent is not known. Counted in this sample were under 20,000 clones; about 87% of them appeared once. The ten largest account for 25% to 35% of the sample. The trial excluded patients who had a history of autoimmune disease or who were on systemic immunosuppression. Peripheral blood for TCR sequencing was drawn from every dose cohort at baseline, at cycle 4 day 1 and at cycle 7 day 1. Samples came from an open-label, multicenter, first-in-human phase I dose-escalation trial of ivuxolimab. Adults with locally advanced or metastatic head and neck squamous cell, hepatocellular, melanoma or renal cell carcinoma were enrolled in the trial. Before TCR sequencing, CD4+ T cells and CD8+ T cells from peripheral blood were sorted into separate populations.

This TCR came from an adult with an advanced solid tumor such as melanoma, head and neck, liver or kidney cancer. The rearrangement joined TRBV6-6 to TRBJ2-7; a stretch of 9 junction bases matches TRBD1. Sequences were derived from CD4+ or CD8+ T cells sorted from blood, sampled in a trial of the OX40 agonist ivuxolimab. The DNA sequence follows: TGTGCCAGCAGTTACTTGGGACAGGGTGAGAACGAGCAGTACTTC. This gives the protein CASSYLGQGENEQYF.